These 29 T cell receptor beta chains share one sample of origin, sequenced in a study of T cell responses to AZD1222 COVID-19 vaccine. Sequencing used immunoSEQ multiplex PCR; TCRdb keeps in-frame clones, though not all of them. The sample contains about 89,000 clones, 89% of which appear only once. This material consisted of peripheral blood, taken 28 days after the second AZD1222 dose. The source of these receptors is an adult who received the AZD1222 COVID-19 vaccine.

This chain links TRBV7-9 with TRBJ1-6; D not certain. Germline V gives CDR1 SEHNR, CDR2 FQNEAQ (reference sequence). The V end lost 2 bases, the J end lost 11 bases, and 7 bases lay between the germline ends. This CDR3 is 12 amino acids long. Here the CDR3 DNA reads TGTGCCAGCAGCTTACCGAGGGCACCCCTCCACTTT. Amino acids: CASSLPRAPLHF.

The chain combines TRBV6-2 or TRBV6-3 with TRBJ2-6, with D uncertain. The CDR3 is 12 amino acids. From germline, CDR1 is MNHEY and CDR2 SVGEGT. Trimming shortened V by 4 bases and J by 4 bases, and 2 bases separated the two germline ends. The CDR3: CASSSGANVLTF. The CDR3 DNA sequence: TGTGCCAGCAGTTCGGGGGCCAACGTCCTGACTTTC.

The chain recombines TRBV6-2 or TRBV6-3 with TRBJ1-2, with 9 bases that match TRBD1. This CDR3 comprises 18 residues. After removal of 6 bases from V and 5 bases from J, the junction contained 19 bases not matched to a gene. Germline CDR1 reads MNHEY; CDR2 reads SVGEGT. The CDR3, as DNA: TGTGCCAGCAGCCCGCATTCCATTACGCCGGGACAGGGTTATGGCTACACCTTC. Translated: CASSPHSITPGQGYGYTF.

The sample holds one count of this clone. This chain links TRBV9 with TRBJ1-2; D is unresolved. The CDR3 has 12 residues. Per the germline V gene, CDR1 is SGDLS and CDR2 is YYNGEE. Trimming removed 3 bases at V and 3 bases at J, with 6 bases between. The CDR3 here is CASSAEDYGYTF. Written as DNA, the CDR3 is TGTGCCAGCAGCGCAGAGGACTATGGCTACACCTTC.

This clone has a single count. The V and J genes are TRBV29-1 and TRBJ2-4, with 9 positions matching TRBD1. The V gene's germline CDR1 is SQVTM and CDR2 ANQGSEA. Trimming took 7 bases from V and 8 from J; bases not matched to a gene: 9. The CDR3 is 13 amino acids. CDR3 protein: CSANGQGLDIQYF. In nucleotides, the CDR3 is TGCAGCGCTAACGGACAGGGGCTCGACATTCAGTACTTC.

The rearrangement uses TRBV5-5 and TRBJ1-2; D is ambiguous. Germline loops: CDR1 SGHKS, CDR2 YYEKEE (reference sequence). This CDR3 has 16 residues. The V and J ends lost 4 bases and 7 bases respectively, with 23 bases between them. The CDR3 DNA reads TGTGCCAGCAGCCCCCAAGCTCAGTCCGGCGAAACTGGCTACACCTTC. Its protein is CASSPQAQSGETGYTF.

This sequence joins TRBV9 and TRBJ1-2; D ambiguous. Germline V gene sequence: CDR1 SGDLS, CDR2 YYNGEE. V was clipped by 0 bases and J by 0 bases, with 6 bases between them. The CDR3 length is 14 residues. CDR3 amino acids: CASSVGGSNYGYTF. The CDR3 coding sequence is TGTGCCAGCAGCGTAGGAGGATCTAACTATGGCTACACCTTC. Full variable domain (rest looked up from reference TRBV9 and TRBJ1-2): DSGVTQTPKHLITATGQRVTLRCSPRSGDLSVYWYQQSLDQGLQFLIQYYNGEERAKGNILERFSAQQFPDLHSELNLSSLELGDSALYFCASSVGGSNYGYTFGSGTRLTVV.

The chain uses TRBV20-1 and TRBJ2-2; possibly TRBD1 or TRBD2 for D (6 bases each). Germline lookup yields CDR1 DFQATT and CDR2 SNEGSKA (reference sequence). The germline V and J ends were trimmed by 3 bases and 3 bases, with 11 bases remaining between them. This CDR3 is 14 amino acids long. CDR3 nucleotide sequence: TGCAGTGCTAGTTTCGGGGGCGACACCGGGGAGCTGTTTTTT. Its translation: CSASFGGDTGELFF.

This clone was observed a single time. The chain recombines TRBV25-1 with TRBJ2-7; D is possibly TRBD1 (6 bases). Germline V gene data show CDR1 as MGHDK and CDR2 as SYGVNS. V shed 2 bases and J shed 3 bases, with 11 bases lying between them. The CDR3 totals 14 residues. The CDR3 spells CASSEIRGNYEQYF. Written as DNA, the CDR3 is TGTGCCAGCAGTGAAATCAGGGGAAACTACGAGCAGTACTTC.

The chain carries TRBV13 and TRBJ1-5, with TRBD1 identical over 7 bases. The CDR3 consists of 14 residues. Germline V gene data show CDR1 as PRHDT and CDR2 as FYEKMQ (reference sequence). V shed 3 bases and J 3 bases; nucleotides not matched to a gene: 2. The CDR3 here is CASSLTGPNQPQHF. Here the CDR3 DNA reads TGTGCCAGCAGCTTGACAGGGCCCAATCAGCCCCAGCATTTT.

This sequence joins TRBV11-2 and TRBJ2-3, with 7 bases lining up with TRBD2. Per germline, CDR1 SGHAT and CDR2 FQNNGV. V shed 5 bases and J 4 bases; nucleotides not matched to a gene: 9. The CDR3 is 15 amino acids. The chain's CDR3 is CASSDLTSLADTQYF. The CDR3 region has the DNA TGTGCCAGCAGCGATCTGACTAGCTTGGCAGATACGCAGTATTTT.

J is TRBJ2-2 and V is TRBV5-1; 9 nucleotides line up with TRBD2. J lost 7 bases, V lost 4 bases, and 2 bases had no gene match. Looked up from germline, CDR1 is SGHRS and CDR2 is YFSETQ. The CDR3 length is 13 residues. The CDR3 sequence: CASSGSGGGELFF. The DNA for the CDR3 is TGCGCCAGCAGCGGTAGCGGGGGCGGGGAGCTGTTTTTT.

The chain has TRBV6-4 and TRBJ2-5; TRBD1 agrees at 10 bases. The CDR3 covers 15 residues. Germline CDR1 reads MRHNA; CDR2 reads SNTAGT. Losses at the gene ends were 3 bases for V and 0 bases for J; bases not matched to a gene: 1. DNA for the CDR3: TGTGCCAGCAGTGAGGGACAGGGGAACCAAGAGACCCAGTACTTC. Protein sequence: CASSEGQGNQETQYF.

J is TRBJ1-6 and V is TRBV27; 11 bases agree with TRBD1. The CDR3 totals 17 residues. Germline CDR1 and CDR2: MNHEY and SMNVEV (reference sequence). With V trimmed by 0 bases and J by 10 bases, 8 bases remained unmatched. The CDR3 reads CASSLSSRTGGQSPLHF. In DNA form, the CDR3 reads TGTGCCAGCAGTTTATCGAGCCGGACAGGGGGCCAGTCACCCCTCCACTTT.

The chain uses TRBV6-5 and TRBJ1-2; D possibly corresponds to TRBD1 (5 bases). The CDR3 is 15 amino acids. Trimming stripped 2 bases from V and 7 bases from J, with 17 bases between. Germline V gene sequence: CDR1 MNHEY, CDR2 SVGAGI. The CDR3 here is CASSYRDGNRGGYTF. The CDR3 nucleotides are TGTGCCAGCAGTTACCGGGACGGCAACCGGGGTGGCTACACCTTC.

V usage is TRBV9 and J usage is TRBJ2-2, with TRBD1 identical over 10 bases. J was trimmed by 5 bases and V by 4 bases; bases with no gene match: 5. Germline values: CDR1 SGDLS, CDR2 YYNGEE. The CDR3 is 15 residues long. The CDR3 nucleotides read TGTGCCAGCAGCATGGGACAGGGGAGGACCGGGGAGCTGTTTTTT. Translation: CASSMGQGRTGELFF.

The chain couples TRBV9 to TRBJ2-1; D is perhaps TRBD1 (5 bases). There are 15 residues in the CDR3. Deletions cut 1 base from V and 1 base from J, with 9 bases between. Germline lookup yields CDR1 SGDLS and CDR2 YYNGEE. The CDR3: CASSVNGASYNEQFF. Here the CDR3 DNA reads TGTGCCAGCAGCGTAAATGGGGCTTCCTACAATGAGCAGTTCTTC.

The chain is built from TRBV7-9 and TRBJ2-3; TRBD1 might be the D (5 bases). CDR3 length equals 16 residues. Germline V CDR1 and CDR2: SEHNR, FQNEAQ (reference sequence). V gave up 0 bases and J gave up 3 bases, with 13 bases separating them. The CDR3 DNA reads TGTGCCAGCAGCTTAGCTATGCAGGGAATTACAGATACGCAGTATTTT. This sequence encodes CASSLAMQGITDTQYF.

This chain links TRBV5-5 with TRBJ1-2; D is undetermined. CDR1 and CDR2 (germline): SGHKS, YYEKEE (reference sequence). CDR3 length equals 12 residues. Trimming removed 1 base from V and 8 bases from J, with 9 bases in between. CDR3 amino acids: CASSLTQWGYTF. CDR3 sequence (DNA): TGTGCCAGCAGCTTGACCCAGTGGGGCTACACCTTC. The whole variable domain, remainder taken from reference TRBV5-5 and TRBJ1-2, is DAGVTQSPTHLIKTRGQQVTLRCSPISGHKSVSWYQQVLGQGPQFIFQYYEKEERGRGNFPDRFSARQFPNYSSELNVNALLLGDSALYLCASSLTQWGYTFGSGTRLTVV.

J is TRBJ1-1 and V is TRBV5-1; D unresolved. Germline CDR1 and CDR2: SGHRS and YFSETQ. The CDR3 has 13 amino acids. V was cut by 0 bases and J by 3 bases, with 6 bases left in between. In DNA, the CDR3 is TGCGCCAGCAGCTTGGTCGTGGACACTGAAGCTTTCTTT. It translates to CASSLVVDTEAFF.

This chain joins TRBV9 and TRBJ1-5; TRBD1 is a possible D gene (6 bases). The germline V gene encodes CDR1 SGDLS and CDR2 YYNGEE. The V end lost 3 bases, the J end lost 8 bases, and 18 bases lay between the germline ends. This CDR3 is built from 15 residues. The CDR3 DNA reads as TGTGCCAGCAGCGCACGAGGGGGGGGTTTGGAGCCCCAGCATTTT. This encodes CASSARGGGLEPQHF.

The chain has TRBV7-8 and TRBJ2-2, with D possibly called TRBD1 or TRBD2 (6 bases each). Per germline, CDR1 SGHVS and CDR2 FQNEAQ. The CDR3 covers 14 residues. V was shortened by 5 bases and J by 4 bases, with 11 bases between the two germline ends. CDR3: CASSRGPGTGELFF. CDR3 sequence (DNA): TGTGCCAGCAGCCGGGGGCCGGGCACCGGGGAGCTGTTTTTT.

The chain links TRBV27 to TRBJ1-1; possibly TRBD1 for D (5 bases). The CDR3 has 14 amino acids. Germline values: CDR1 MNHEY, CDR2 SMNVEV (reference sequence). V dropped 5 bases and J dropped 2 bases, with 12 bases sitting between them. The CDR3 DNA reads TGTGCCAGCAGTCTAGGACACACCAACACTGAAGCTTTCTTT. The encoded protein is CASSLGHTNTEAFF.

This clone has only one observation. The V and J genes are TRBV5-5 and TRBJ2-7; D is perhaps TRBD1 (5 bases). The V and J ends lost 1 base and 4 bases respectively, with 9 bases between them. There are 13 residues in the CDR3. Germline-derived CDR1 and CDR2 are SGHKS and YYEKEE (reference sequence). CDR3 sequence reads: CASSLSGLYEQYF. For the CDR3, the DNA is TGTGCCAGCAGCTTGTCAGGGCTGTACGAGCAGTACTTC.

The chain links TRBV24-1 to TRBJ2-3; the match to TRBD1 covers 9 bases. This CDR3 is built from 13 residues. CDR1 is KGHDR, CDR2 SFDVKD, per germline. V dropped 6 bases and J dropped 5; count of bases not matched to a gene: 2. The CDR3 bases are TGTGCCACCAGTCGGACAGGGGTAGATACGCAGTATTTT. Amino acids: CATSRTGVDTQYF.

V and J are TRBV6-5 and TRBJ2-5; TRBD2 matches 7 bases. With V trimmed by 4 bases and J by 4 bases, 9 bases remained unmatched. The CDR3 runs to 15 residues. From germline, CDR1 is MNHEY and CDR2 SVGAGI. CDR3 bases: TGTGCCAGCAGTTCCGTTGAGACTAGCACAGAGACCCAGTACTTC. Its protein product is CASSSVETSTETQYF.

The rearrangement links TRBV2 to TRBJ2-1; no clear D gene. Per germline, CDR1 SNHLY and CDR2 FYNNEI. V was clipped by 6 bases and J by 9 bases, with 15 bases between them. The CDR3 sequence is 13 residues long. CDR3 sequence reads: CASRKNGVGEQFF. Here the CDR3 DNA reads TGTGCCAGCAGGAAGAATGGAGTTGGTGAGCAGTTCTTC. The full variable domain, its missing parts supplied by reference TRBV2 and TRBJ2-1, is EPEVTQTPSHQVTQMGQEVILRCVPISNHLYFYWYRQILGQKVEFLVSFYNNEISEKSEIFDDQFSVERPDGSNFTLKIRSTKLEDSAMYFCASRKNGVGEQFFGPGTRLTVL.

V gene TRBV18 combines with J gene TRBJ2-7; D is uncertain. V gave up 1 base and J gave up 3 bases, with 13 bases separating them. This CDR3 is 15 amino acids long. The germline V gene encodes CDR1 KGHSH and CDR2 LQKENI. CDR3 sequence: CASSPQLISDYEQYF. DNA for the CDR3: TGTGCCAGCTCACCACAACTCATTTCCGACTACGAGCAGTACTTC.

The chain uses TRBV6-5 and TRBJ1-3; D unresolved. This CDR3 region has 16 residues. Germline V gives CDR1 MNHEY, CDR2 SVGAGI. Trimming stripped 2 bases from V and 2 bases from J, with 13 bases between. The CDR3 DNA sequence: TGTGCCAGCAGTTACACCTGGTCGGTTGCTGGAAACACCATATATTTT. Its protein product is CASSYTWSVAGNTIYF.